The 3 T cell receptor beta chains presented below share a single source sample, sequenced in a study of T cell changes during pregnancy in multiple sclerosis. Clones were sequenced by immunoSEQ multiplex PCR, and TCRdb holds only the in-frame ones, with some missing. The repertoire has about 40,000 clones, 90% to 95% of them found once; the top ten carry over 0.55%. Sample: CD4+ T cells from peripheral blood mononuclear cells, taken in the third trimester of pregnancy. These TCRs come from a female donor with multiple sclerosis, enrolled in a pregnancy study.

The V and J genes are TRBV9 and TRBJ2-2, with 12 nucleotides matching TRBD1. The CDR3 totals 16 residues. Germline loops: CDR1 SGDLS, CDR2 YYNGEE. V was clipped by 1 base and J by 6 bases; unmatched bases: 4. The CDR3: CASSVSGTGGAGELFF. DNA of the CDR3: TGTGCCAGCAGCGTATCCGGGACAGGGGGCGCCGGGGAGCTGTTTTTT.

The V gene is TRBV11-3, the J gene TRBJ1-6; 7 bases match TRBD1. Germline assignment: CDR1 SGHNT and CDR2 YENEEA. This CDR3 spans 17 amino acids. V dropped 6 bases and J dropped 7; count of bases not matched to a gene: 15. The CDR3 protein is CASSYPTGIRPNSPLHF. Here the CDR3 DNA reads TGTGCCAGCAGTTATCCGACAGGGATCCGGCCCAATTCACCCCTCCACTTT. Complete variable domain (other parts from reference TRBV11-3 and TRBJ1-6): EAGVVQSPRYKIIEKKQPVAFWCNPISGHNTLYWYLQNLGQGPELLIRYENEEAVDDSQLPKDRFSAERLKGVDSTLKIQPAELGDSAVYLCASSYPTGIRPNSPLHFGNGTRLTVT.

The chain joins TRBV6-5 to TRBJ1-1; TRBD1 agrees at 10 bases. There are 14 residues in the CDR3. Germline CDR1 is MNHEY and CDR2 is SVGAGI. The junction had 5 bases not matched to a gene; V was cut back by 4 bases and J by 6 bases. CDR3 sequence: CASSLRQGAAEAFF. The CDR3 nucleotides are TGTGCCAGCAGTTTGCGACAGGGGGCTGCTGAAGCTTTCTTT.